Here is one TCR beta chain with its context. The specificity of this receptor is unknown. Nothing much larger sits one base from this clone, and base qualities are not available. The data belong to a study of blood T cell repertoires in COVID-19 (dated by TCRdb to 2019 to 2021). Some background on the complete study: Samples covering the acute and convalescent phases of COVID-19 were provided by collaborators in the United States, Italy and Spain. The prospective study material was composed of cDNA or gDNA derived from T cells, B-cell-depleted T cells, or PBMCs. Deeply sampled blood TCRbeta repertoires from subjects exposed to, actively infected with, or recovered from COVID-19 were included in the dataset. The repertoires were made available in a free public database intended to serve as a resource for research on the immune response to SARS-CoV-2. The samples were drawn from two sources: the first 160 participants of the ongoing ImmuneRACE study, and 1,254 subjects contributed by 6 global collaborators. Sample metadata almost always included a de-identified subject ID, COVID-19 status, age in years and sex. Where available, HLA class I and class II types were obtained from metadata supplied by the sample provider rather than from assay-based typing. Findings and caveats that apply to the study as a whole: Clinical and demographic metadata were provided uncurated, with the amount varying by source and participant.

The CDR3 contains 15 residues, cysteine and phenylalanine counted. Only CDR3 DNA remains: 45 bases, in frame from the first base. A distance of 24 bases separates the germline ends of V and J, which lose 10 bases and 5 bases respectively. CDR1 is given as ENHRY and CDR2 as SYGVKD, both from the germline V gene. A second Seattle source provided samples from volunteer blood donors who had recovered from COVID-19. Each collaborating institution followed its own protocols to collect whole blood in K2EDTA tubes. For TCRbeta analysis, collaborator samples were shipped as frozen whole blood, as isolated PBMCs, or as DNA extracted from either sample type. TCRbeta CDR3 regions were amplified from genomic DNA by means of the immunoSEQ Assay, a bias-controlled multiplex PCR. For the original study's pipeline: Nucleated cell counts per sample were estimated from amplification of reference gene primers within the assay. Sequence reads were collapsed and filtered to measure the absolute abundance of every unique TCRbeta CDR3 rearrangement. For each sample, productive Simpson clonality was calculated as the square root of Simpson's diversity index over productive rearrangements. The immuneACCESS repertoire file appears here via TCRdb, limited to in-frame rearrangements. These files lack a portion of the clones; in checked studies, under half of the deficit traces to unresolved V genes, and the cause of the others is not known. V and J calls and clone size follow that table, whereas D and trimming were derived from the DNA. The sample table records fewer than 300,000 clones; around 89% of these occur just once. The ten largest account for about 1% of the sample.

This TCR was recovered from a woman in her 40s who had recovered from COVID-19. The source material was peripheral blood. The chain employs TRBV10-3 and TRBJ2-7, with a tentative D gene TRBD1 over 6 matching bases. The DNA sequence is TGTGCCACCAACGGAGTACGAGCTCCAGGGGACGAGCAGTACTTC. The encoded protein is CATNGVRAPGDEQYF.